This section outlines one TCR beta chain sequence together with its context. The antigen is unknown. The entry originates in a study of OX40 agonist ivuxolimab in advanced cancers. Study-wide background: Under the entry rules, prior anti-PD-1, anti-PD-L1 or anti-CTLA-4 therapy was allowed, and roughly 39% had some. Study-level points and caveats: In CD8+ T cells, expanded clones were on average more numerous than in CD4+. CD4+ and CD8+ blood T cells expanded clonally by week 6 at 0.1 to 3.0 mg/kg. Normalized T-cell clonal expansion was also low in some nonresponders.

Germline assignment: CDR1 MDHEN and CDR2 SYDVKM. There are 13 residues in the CDR3. Repertoires were generated with immunoSEQ multiplex PCR, while TCRdb's copy carries only in-frame clones and drops some. Seen here are 85,000 to 100,000 clones, 85% to 95% observed once, and the top ten hold about 0.24%. The chain carries TRBV28 and TRBJ1-3; D gene ambiguous. This TCR derives from an adult with an advanced solid tumor such as melanoma, head and neck, liver or kidney cancer. The sequences come from CD4+ or CD8+ T cells sorted from blood, collected in a trial of the OX40 agonist ivuxolimab. DNA for the CDR3: TGTGTCTCTAGGAGGAGCTCTGGAAACACCATATATTTT. It yields the protein CVSRRSSGNTIYF. Looking up the rest from reference TRBV28 and TRBJ1-3 gives the full variable domain: DVKVTQSSRYLVKRTGEKVFLECVQDMDHENMFWYRQDPGLGLRLIYFSYDVKMKEKGDIPEGYSVSREKKERFSLILESASTNQTSMYLCVSRRSSGNTIYFGEGSWLTVV.